Below are 26 T cell receptor beta chains sequenced from a single sample in a study of shared clonotypes between healthy human individuals. Assay: immunoSEQ multiplex PCR; the TCRdb copy retains only in-frame clones and omits some. The sample holds fewer than 1.8 million clones; about 98.5% are singletons and the top ten take around 0.33%. The sample was naive CD4+ T cells sorted from blood. Specified subset: CD45RA+ positively selected. The receptors here all came from a man younger than 45 in good health.

The V and J genes are TRBV10-1 and TRBJ2-1; 13 bases line up with TRBD2. The CDR3 totals 19 residues. CDR1 is WNHNN and CDR2 is SYGVQD in the germline V gene (reference sequence). The V gene end was trimmed by 7 bases and the J gene end by 9 bases; junction bases not matched to a gene: 21. The CDR3 region has the DNA TGCGCCAGCACCCCAGGAGGACTAGCGGGGGAATTTATGACCACTGAGCAGTTCTTC. Translation gives CASTPGGLAGEFMTTEQFF.

The CDR3 DNA is TGTGCCAGCGGGGGGACAGGGGGCGGAAGTGTTAGTGAAAAACTGTTTTTT. Translation gives CASGGTGGGSVSEKLFF. The chain has TRBV21-1 and TRBJ1-4; TRBD1 is taken as the D call from the table, unchecked against the DNA. TRBV21-1 is noted as a pseudogene. This CDR3 has 17 amino acids.

This rearrangement joins TRBV5-6 to TRBJ2-3; D unresolved. The CDR3 loop spans 13 amino acids. Trimming removed 2 bases from V and 3 bases from J, with 7 bases in between. Per germline, CDR1 SGHDT and CDR2 YYEEEE. DNA of the CDR3: TGTGCCAGCAGCTTCTTTGGTACAGATACGCAGTATTTT. This translates into CASSFFGTDTQYF.

This chain links TRBV5-1 with TRBJ1-1; D is unresolved. Deletions cut 5 bases from V and 0 bases from J, with 14 bases between. Germline V CDR1 and CDR2: SGHRS, YFSETQ. The CDR3 has 15 residues. The CDR3 sequence: CASRLTTVMNTEAFF. The CDR3 coding sequence is TGCGCCAGCAGACTAACCACAGTCATGAACACTGAAGCTTTCTTT. Drawing the rest from reference TRBV5-1 and TRBJ1-1, the complete variable domain is KAGVTQTPRYLIKTRGQQVTLSCSPISGHRSVSWYQQTPGQGLQFLFEYFSETQRNKGNFPGRFSGRQFSNSRSEMNVSTLELGDSALYLCASRLTTVMNTEAFFGQGTRLTVV.

V gene TRBV6-5 combines with J gene TRBJ1-2; no reliable D call. This CDR3 contains 12 residues. Looked up from germline, CDR1 is MNHEY and CDR2 is SVGAGI. V lost 6 bases and J 0 bases, leaving 5 bases between the germline ends. The CDR3 sequence is CASSRANYGYTF. In nucleotides, the CDR3 is TGTGCCAGCAGCCGAGCTAACTATGGCTACACCTTC.

The chain's CDR3 is CASSRNPQGSYNEQFF. In DNA, the CDR3 is TGCGCCAGCAGCCGGAACCCTCAGGGTTCCTACAATGAGCAGTTCTTC. The chain carries TRBV5-1 and TRBJ2-1, with D perhaps matching TRBD1 (5 bases). Trimming took 4 bases from V and 1 from J, leaving 15 bases between them. The CDR3 sequence is 16 residues long. Per germline, CDR1 SGHRS and CDR2 YFSETQ. Based on the CDR3 plus reference TRBV5-1 and TRBJ2-1, the full variable domain is KAGVTQTPRYLIKTRGQQVTLSCSPISGHRSVSWYQQTPGQGLQFLFEYFSETQRNKGNFPGRFSGRQFSNSRSEMNVSTLELGDSALYLCASSRNPQGSYNEQFFGPGTRLTVL.

This clone has a single count. The chain has TRBV18 and TRBJ2-5; 14 bases are a match to TRBD2. Germline V gene data show CDR1 as KGHSH and CDR2 as LQKENI. With 6 bases clipped from V and 4 bases from J, the junction kept 1 base outside the gene matches. This CDR3 contains 14 residues. CDR3 sequence (DNA): TGTGCCAGCTCCGGGACTAGCGGGAGAGAGACCCAGTACTTC. It is translated as CASSGTSGRETQYF.

The chain couples TRBV10-3 to TRBJ1-1; perhaps TRBD1 as D (6 bases). V shed 8 bases and J shed 12 bases, with 22 bases lying between them. In germline, CDR1 is ENHRY, CDR2 SYGVKD. The CDR3 length is 13 residues. CDR3 DNA sequence: TGTGCCATCTCGACAGGACCGCCGCCCGAGTCTTTCTTT. It codes for CAISTGPPPESFF.

The rearrangement uses TRBV7-2 and TRBJ2-7; possible D gene TRBD1, 6 bases. V lost 1 base and J 2 bases, leaving 12 bases between the germline ends. The CDR3 loop spans 15 amino acids. Germline CDR1 reads SGHTA; CDR2 reads FQGNSA. The CDR3 DNA sequence: TGTGCCAGCAGCTTAGTCCGTCCAGGGGCCTACGAGCAGTACTTC. This sequence encodes CASSLVRPGAYEQYF.

V and J are TRBV5-1 and TRBJ2-3; D not certain. The V end was cut by 2 bases, the J end by 0 bases, with 7 bases between. CDR3 length: 14 residues. Germline V CDR1 and CDR2: SGHRS, YFSETQ. CDR3 bases: TGCGCCAGCAGCTTTCCAGACAGCACAGATACGCAGTATTTT. Residues: CASSFPDSTDTQYF. The full variable domain, completed using reference TRBV5-1 and TRBJ2-3, is KAGVTQTPRYLIKTRGQQVTLSCSPISGHRSVSWYQQTPGQGLQFLFEYFSETQRNKGNFPGRFSGRQFSNSRSEMNVSTLELGDSALYLCASSFPDSTDTQYFGPGTRLTVL.

The chain carries TRBV18 and TRBJ2-2; D is perhaps TRBD2 (6 bases). The CDR3 is 15 residues long. The V and J ends lost 4 bases and 1 base respectively, with 10 bases between them. Germline V lookup: CDR1 KGHSH, CDR2 LQKENI. Here the CDR3 DNA reads TGTGCCAGCTCACTCGGGAGAGGGAACACCGGGGAGCTGTTTTTT. This encodes CASSLGRGNTGELFF.

The rearrangement links TRBV4-3 to TRBJ2-1; D gene uncertain. The germline gives CDR1 LGHNA, CDR2 YSLEER. V was pared by 1 base and J by 7 bases, with 14 bases between. The CDR3 runs to 15 residues. The CDR3 sequence is CASSQGVVSTNEQFF. CDR3 bases: TGCGCCAGCAGCCAAGGGGTCGTGTCAACAAATGAGCAGTTCTTC.

The genes are TRBV28 and TRBJ1-1, with 10 nucleotides matching TRBD1. Germline CDR1 reads MDHEN; CDR2 reads SYDVKM. There are 18 residues in the CDR3. Trimming removed 3 bases from V and 4 bases from J; junction bases left unmatched: 14. The CDR3 loop is CASSLPGQGSTSGTEAFF. The CDR3 bases are TGTGCCAGCAGTTTGCCGGGACAGGGGTCTACTTCGGGCACTGAAGCTTTCTTT.

The genes are TRBV6-5 and TRBJ2-5, with TRBD1 matching over 7 bases. The V gene end was trimmed by 7 bases and the J gene end by 5 bases; junction bases not matched to a gene: 7. This CDR3 is 13 amino acids long. CDR1 is MNHEY, CDR2 SVGAGI, per germline. The CDR3 nucleotides are TGTGCCAGCACTACAGGGGCCCGGGAGACCCAGTACTTC. Protein product: CASTTGARETQYF.

This clone was found once. V gene TRBV5-1 combines with J gene TRBJ2-5; D ambiguous. The CDR3 is 14 amino acids. Trimming cost V 0 bases and J 3 bases, with 9 bases left between them. Germline CDR1 SGHRS, CDR2 YFSETQ. CDR3 nucleotide sequence: TGCGCCAGCAGCTTGGTCCCCACGGAAGAGACCCAGTACTTC. Translated, it gives CASSLVPTEETQYF.

As concerns this clone: Other DNA sequences in this specimen translate into the identical CDR3. V usage is TRBV28 and J usage is TRBJ1-2; D is unresolved. The CDR3 length is 10 residues. Trimming stripped 7 bases from V and 3 bases from J, with 3 bases between. Per germline, CDR1 MDHEN and CDR2 SYDVKM. CDR3: CASNYYGYTF. The DNA of the CDR3 is TGTGCCAGCAACTACTATGGCTACACCTTC.

This clone occurred once. The V call is TRBV5-4, the J call TRBJ2-1, with TRBD2 matching 12 bases. The germline V gene has CDR1 SGHNT and CDR2 YYREEE (reference sequence). After removal of 3 bases from V and 2 bases from J, the junction contained 0 bases not matched to a gene. This CDR3 is built from 15 residues. Written as DNA, the CDR3 is TGTGCCAGCAGCTGGACTAGCGGGACCTACAATGAGCAGTTCTTC. This codes for CASSWTSGTYNEQFF.

The chain recombines TRBV9 with TRBJ2-1, with TRBD2 as a possible D gene (5 bases). V was shortened by 1 base and J by 10 bases, with 12 bases between the two germline ends. This CDR3 comprises 13 residues. Germline V gene data show CDR1 as SGDLS and CDR2 as YYNGEE. This CDR3 is CASSVSRSGEQFF. The CDR3 nucleotides read TGTGCCAGCAGCGTATCGCGTTCGGGAGAGCAGTTCTTC.

The chain carries TRBV28 and TRBJ2-7, with 9 bases fitting TRBD1. Per germline, CDR1 MDHEN and CDR2 SYDVKM. With 3 bases clipped from V and 3 bases from J, the junction kept 3 bases outside the gene matches. This CDR3 region has 14 residues. CDR3 sequence: CASSLGDRVYEQYF. In nucleotides, the CDR3 is TGTGCCAGCAGTTTGGGGGACAGGGTCTACGAGCAGTACTTC.

The rearrangement links TRBV27 to TRBJ2-2, with D tentatively TRBD2 (6 bases). Trimming pared 5 bases from V and 4 bases from J, leaving 14 bases between. This CDR3 spans 15 amino acids. Germline CDR1 and CDR2: MNHEY and SMNVEV (reference sequence). The DNA of the CDR3 is TGTGCCAGCAGTCTTGGGAACGGGGGCACCGGGGAGCTGTTTTTT. Residues: CASSLGNGGTGELFF.

Worth noting for this clone: Other nucleotide sequences from this sample produce the same CDR3. This chain joins TRBV30 and TRBJ1-5; no firm D call. The CDR3 sequence is 12 residues long. The germline V gene has CDR1 GTSNPN and CDR2 SVGIG (reference sequence). The V gene lost 0 bases and the J gene lost 4 bases, with 4 bases spanning the gap. The CDR3 loop reads CAWSVPNQPQHF. The CDR3 region has the DNA TGTGCCTGGAGTGTTCCGAATCAGCCCCAGCATTTT.

V and J are TRBV19 and TRBJ1-2, with a weak D call TRBD1 (5 bases). Per germline, CDR1 LNHDA and CDR2 SQIVND (reference sequence). The CDR3 sequence is 14 residues long. The V end was cut by 3 bases, the J end by 1 base, with 9 bases between. For the CDR3, the DNA is TGTGCCAGTAGTATCGGGGACGATAACTATGGCTACACCTTC. It translates to CASSIGDDNYGYTF.

V gene TRBV7-3 combines with J gene TRBJ2-5; tentatively, D is TRBD1 or TRBD2 (5 bases each). The DNA end is more similar to TRBJ2-7, so the J call may be wrong. From germline, CDR1 is SGHTA and CDR2 FQGTGA. The length of the CDR3 is 13 residues. The CDR3 protein is CASSLGTAYEQYF. CDR3 in DNA: TGTGCCAGCAGCCTAGGGACGGCCTACGAGCAGTACTTC.

The J gene is TRBJ1-5, the V gene TRBV7-2; tentative D call: TRBD1 (6 bases). CDR1 is SGHTA and CDR2 is FQGNSA in the germline V gene. The V end lost 2 bases, the J end lost 6 bases, and 11 bases lay between the germline ends. There are 14 residues in the CDR3. As DNA, the CDR3 is TGTGCCAGCAGCTTAACTCAGGGGACTCAGCCCCAGCATTTT. Amino acid sequence: CASSLTQGTQPQHF.

The V gene is TRBV28, the J gene TRBJ1-4, with D possibly TRBD1 on 5 matching bases. Germline CDR1 is MDHEN and CDR2 is SYDVKM. Trimming pared 6 bases from V and 4 bases from J, leaving 15 bases between. The CDR3 runs 15 residues. CDR3 in DNA: TGTGCCAGCAGGACATGGGGGAGTGGTAATGAAAAACTGTTTTTT. It translates to CASRTWGSGNEKLFF.

This clone was recorded only once. The chain couples TRBV28 to TRBJ1-3; 11 bases are shared with TRBD1. Trimming took 5 bases from V and 2 from J; bases not matched to a gene: 8. CDR3 length: 17 amino acids. CDR1 MDHEN and CDR2 SYDVKM come from the germline V gene. The CDR3 is CASSPHGGQGAGNTIYF. The DNA for the CDR3 is TGTGCCAGCAGTCCCCATGGGGGACAGGGGGCTGGAAACACCATATATTTT.